Listed below are T cell receptor beta chains from one sample, sequenced in a study of cytomegalovirus exposure and HLA in healthy donors. The method was immunoSEQ multiplex PCR; TCRdb's version includes in-frame clones alone and lacks a portion of them. The sample lists roughly 220,000 clones; approximately 80% were seen once. Sequenced sample: PBMCs. The receptors shown here come from a man aged 25-40 years in good health and CMV-seronegative. CDR3s include the opening cysteine and the closing phenylalanine or tryptophan. A D gene is named only where the DNA matches it firmly. Clone size appears in some rows only: once, few, many, or a class for an expanded clone.

D gene	clone size	V gene	J gene	CDR3 protein	CDR3 DNA
TRBD1	NA	TRBV7-9	TRBJ1-1	CASRSQGRNTEAFF	TGTGCCAGCAGGTCACAGGGGCGCAACACTGAAGCTTTCTTT
TRBD1	NA	TRBV30	TRBJ1-4	CAWIHCRDRDFVHEKLFF	TGTGCCTGGATTCACTGCCGGGACAGGGATTTTGTTCATGAAAAACTGTTTTTT
NA	NA	TRBV9	TRBJ2-1	CASSAGYNEQFF	TGTGCCAGCAGCGCAGGTTACAATGAGCAGTTCTTC
NA	NA	TRBV9	TRBJ2-3	CASSSRPGADTQYF	TGTGCCAGCAGCTCTCGGCCTGGAGCAGATACGCAGTATTTT
NA	NA	TRBV27	TRBJ2-3	CASSSAGTSFTQYF	TGTGCCAGCAGTTCCGCCGGGACTTCGTTTACGCAGTATTTT
NA	once	TRBV9	TRBJ2-5	CASSVRAGGLQETQYF	TGTGCCAGCAGCGTAAGGGCAGGGGGGCTCCAAGAGACCCAGTACTTC
TRBD1	NA	TRBV6-5	TRBJ2-5	CASSYTGTGRGETQYF	TGTGCCAGCAGTTACACCGGGACAGGGCGTGGAGAGACCCAGTACTTC
NA	NA	TRBV10-3	TRBJ2-3	CAASGTGTDTQYF	TGTGCCGCCTCCGGTACAGGCACAGATACGCAGTATTTT
NA	NA	TRBV4-3	TRBJ1-4	CASSQEGGEKLFF	TGCGCCAGCAGCCAAGAAGGAGGTGAAAAACTGTTTTTT
TRBD1	NA	TRBV19	TRBJ1-2	CASSELGGGYTF	TGTGCCAGTAGCGAGTTAGGGGGCGGCTACACCTTC
TRBD2	NA	TRBV28	TRBJ2-1	CASSPLSGGRYNEQFF	TGTGCCAGCAGTCCCCTCAGCGGGGGGAGATACAATGAGCAGTTCTTC
TRBD1	NA	TRBV7-9	TRBJ1-2	CASRDRGGYGYTF	TGTGCCAGCAGGGACAGGGGTGGCTATGGCTACACCTTC
NA	NA	TRBV18	TRBJ2-3	CASSSRNTDTQYF	TGTGCCAGCTCCTCCAGGAACACAGATACGCAGTATTTT
NA	few	TRBV6-6	TRBJ2-5	CASGGGPQETQYF	TGTGCCAGCGGGGGGGGCCCTCAAGAGACCCAGTACTTC
TRBD1	NA	TRBV18	TRBJ1-1	CASSNQGQLNTEAFF	TGTGCCAGCTCGAACCAGGGACAGCTGAACACTGAAGCTTTCTTT
NA	NA	TRBV9	TRBJ2-2	CASSVLGGGTGELFF	TGTGCCAGCAGCGTTTTGGGAGGTGGCACCGGGGAGCTGTTTTTT
NA	once	TRBV5-1	TRBJ1-1	CASSFDKNTEAFF	TGCGCCAGCAGCTTCGACAAGAACACTGAAGCTTTCTTT
TRBD1	NA	TRBV5-4	TRBJ2-3	CASSIRRTGSTDTQYF	TGTGCCAGCAGCATACGCAGGACAGGTAGCACAGATACGCAGTATTTT
TRBD1	NA	TRBV28	TRBJ2-1	CASSRQGAFNEQFF	TGTGCCAGCAGTCGACAGGGGGCTTTCAATGAGCAGTTCTTC
NA	NA	TRBV7-2	TRBJ1-2	CASSFEGESYTF	TGTGCCAGCAGCTTTGAGGGTGAGAGCTACACCTTC
NA	NA	TRBV21-1	TRBJ1-5	CASSRRQINQPQHF	TGTGCCAGCAGCAGACGACAGATCAATCAGCCCCAGCATTTT
TRBD2	NA	TRBV27	TRBJ2-5	CASSRGWGTTHRGIQETQYF	TGTGCCAGCAGCCGGGGGTGGGGGACTACCCACCGAGGGATCCAAGAGACCCAGTACTTC
TRBD1	NA	TRBV6-1	TRBJ1-2	CASSEFSTGSNYGYTF	TGTGCCAGCAGTGAATTTTCGACAGGGTCTAACTATGGCTACACCTTC
NA	NA	TRBV6-1	TRBJ1-5	CASSEESDRPYSNQPQHF	TGTGCCAGCAGTGAAGAATCGGACAGACCTTATAGCAATCAGCCCCAGCATTTT
TRBD1	NA	TRBV7-9	TRBJ1-6	CSSSRDSYNSPLHF	TGTTCCAGCAGCCGGGACAGCTATAATTCACCCCTCCACTTT
NA	NA	TRBV4-1	TRBJ1-4	CASSHLTGLNEKLFF	TGCGCCAGCAGCCACCTGACAGGACTTAATGAAAAACTGTTTTTT
TRBD1	NA	TRBV5-4	TRBJ2-5	CASSLAGGTQYF	TGTGCCAGCAGCTTGGCAGGGGGGACCCAGTACTTC
TRBD2	once	TRBV5-1	TRBJ2-3	CASSQTSGGPTDTQYF	TGCGCCAGCAGCCAGACTAGCGGGGGTCCGACAGATACGCAGTATTTT
NA	NA	TRBV11-2	TRBJ1-3	CASSLQHSGNTIYF	TGTGCCAGCAGCTTACAACACTCTGGAAACACCATATATTTT
NA	NA	TRBV7-2	TRBJ2-5	CASSPTGVRETQYF	TGTGCCAGCAGCCCCACCGGGGTACGAGAGACCCAGTACTTC
TRBD1	once	TRBV4-1	TRBJ2-2	CASSQDLGTENTGELFF	TGCGCCAGCAGCCAAGACCTCGGGACAGAGAACACCGGGGAGCTGTTTTTT
NA	NA	TRBV2	TRBJ1-1	CAVQEGMNTEAFF	TGTGCCGTACAAGAGGGAATGAACACCGAAGCTTTCTTT
TRBD1	few	TRBV29-1	TRBJ1-1	CSVGGTGGNTEAFF	TGCAGCGTTGGGGGGACAGGGGGTAACACTGAAGCTTTCTTT
NA	NA	TRBV5-1	TRBJ1-2	CASSLGEGDGYTF	TGCGCCAGCAGCTTAGGGGAAGGGGATGGCTACACCTTC
TRBD2	NA	TRBV5-4	TRBJ2-3	CASSWASGVRDTQYF	TGTGCCAGCAGCTGGGCTAGCGGGGTTAGAGATACGCAGTATTTT
TRBD1	NA	TRBV19	TRBJ1-6	CASSSGTGNSPLHF	TGTGCCAGTAGTTCCGGGACAGGGAATTCACCCCTCCACTTT